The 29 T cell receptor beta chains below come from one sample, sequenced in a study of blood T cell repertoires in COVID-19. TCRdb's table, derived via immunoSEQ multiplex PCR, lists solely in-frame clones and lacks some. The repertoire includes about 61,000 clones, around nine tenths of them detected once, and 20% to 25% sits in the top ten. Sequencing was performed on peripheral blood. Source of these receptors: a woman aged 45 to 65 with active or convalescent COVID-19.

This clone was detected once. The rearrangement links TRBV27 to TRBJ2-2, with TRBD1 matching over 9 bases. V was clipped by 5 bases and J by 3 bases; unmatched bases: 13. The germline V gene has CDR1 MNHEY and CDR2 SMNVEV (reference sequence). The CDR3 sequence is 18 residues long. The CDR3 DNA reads TGTGCCAGCAGTCTAGAACCACCGGGACAGGGCTACACCGGGGAGCTGTTTTTT. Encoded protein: CASSLEPPGQGYTGELFF.

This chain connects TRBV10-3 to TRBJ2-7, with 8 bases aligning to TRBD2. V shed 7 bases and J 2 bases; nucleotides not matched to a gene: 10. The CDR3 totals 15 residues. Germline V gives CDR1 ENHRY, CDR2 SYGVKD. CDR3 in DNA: TGTGCCATCACCAATAGCGGGAATGGTGCCTACGAGCAGTACTTC. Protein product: CAITNSGNGAYEQYF.

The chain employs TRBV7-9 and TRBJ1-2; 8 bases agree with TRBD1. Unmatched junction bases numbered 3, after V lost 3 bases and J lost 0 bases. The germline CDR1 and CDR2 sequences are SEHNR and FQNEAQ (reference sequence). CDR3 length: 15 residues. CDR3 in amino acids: CASSLTGATNYGYTF. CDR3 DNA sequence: TGTGCCAGCAGCTTGACAGGGGCTACTAACTATGGCTACACCTTC.

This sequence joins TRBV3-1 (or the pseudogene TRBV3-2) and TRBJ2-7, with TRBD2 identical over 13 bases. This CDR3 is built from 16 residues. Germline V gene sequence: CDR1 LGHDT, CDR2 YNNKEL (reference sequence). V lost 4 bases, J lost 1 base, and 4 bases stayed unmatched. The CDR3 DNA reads TGTGCCAGCAGCCCTGGACTAGCGGGAGTATCCTACGAGCAGTACTTC. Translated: CASSPGLAGVSYEQYF.

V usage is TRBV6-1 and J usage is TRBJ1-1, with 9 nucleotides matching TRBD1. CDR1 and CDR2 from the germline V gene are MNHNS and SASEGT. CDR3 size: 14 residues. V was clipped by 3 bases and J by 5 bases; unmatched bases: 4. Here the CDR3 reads CASSETGGRTEAFF. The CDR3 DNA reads TGTGCCAGCAGTGAGACAGGGGGTAGGACTGAAGCTTTCTTT.

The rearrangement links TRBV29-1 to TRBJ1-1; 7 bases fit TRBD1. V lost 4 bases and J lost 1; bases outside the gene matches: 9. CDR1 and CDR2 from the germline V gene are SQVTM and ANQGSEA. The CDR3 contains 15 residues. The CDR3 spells CSVAETGISNTEAFF. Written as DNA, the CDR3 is TGCAGCGTTGCCGAGACAGGGATCTCGAACACTGAAGCTTTCTTT.

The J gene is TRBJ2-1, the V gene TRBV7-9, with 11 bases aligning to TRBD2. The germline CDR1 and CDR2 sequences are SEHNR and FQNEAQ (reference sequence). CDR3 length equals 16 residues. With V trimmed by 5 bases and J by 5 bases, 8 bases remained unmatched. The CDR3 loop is CASSLIGLAGHNEQFF. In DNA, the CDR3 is TGTGCCAGCAGCCTAATAGGACTAGCGGGCCACAATGAGCAGTTCTTC.

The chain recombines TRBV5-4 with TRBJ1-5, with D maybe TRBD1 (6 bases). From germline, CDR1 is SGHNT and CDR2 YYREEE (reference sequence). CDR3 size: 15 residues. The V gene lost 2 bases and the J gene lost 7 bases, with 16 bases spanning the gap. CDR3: CASSFGGALDQPQHF. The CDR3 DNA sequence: TGTGCCAGCAGCTTCGGGGGGGCTTTAGACCAGCCCCAGCATTTT.

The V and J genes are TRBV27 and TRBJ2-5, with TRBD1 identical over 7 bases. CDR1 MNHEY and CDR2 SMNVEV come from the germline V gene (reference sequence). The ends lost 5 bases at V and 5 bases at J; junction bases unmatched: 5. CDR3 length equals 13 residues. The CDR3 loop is CASSRGGWETQYF. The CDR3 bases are TGTGCCAGCAGTCGAGGGGGCTGGGAGACCCAGTACTTC.

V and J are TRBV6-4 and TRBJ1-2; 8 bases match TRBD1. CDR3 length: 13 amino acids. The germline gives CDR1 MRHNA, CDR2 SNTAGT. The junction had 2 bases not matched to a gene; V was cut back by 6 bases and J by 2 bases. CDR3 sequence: CASRGQDNYGYTF. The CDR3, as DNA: TGTGCCAGCAGGGGACAGGACAACTATGGCTACACCTTC.

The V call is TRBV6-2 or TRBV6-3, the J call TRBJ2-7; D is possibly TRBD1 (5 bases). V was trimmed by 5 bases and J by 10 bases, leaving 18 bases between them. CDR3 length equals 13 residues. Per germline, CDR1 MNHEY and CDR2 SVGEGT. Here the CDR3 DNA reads TGTGCCAGCAGTCACACCGACAGACCCCACCAGTACTTC. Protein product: CASSHTDRPHQYF.

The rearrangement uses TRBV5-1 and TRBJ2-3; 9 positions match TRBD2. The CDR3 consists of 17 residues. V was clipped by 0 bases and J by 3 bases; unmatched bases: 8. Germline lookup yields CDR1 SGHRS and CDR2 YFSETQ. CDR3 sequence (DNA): TGCGCCAGCAGCTTGGCGGGGGCGGGAGGGCGGACAGATACGCAGTATTTT. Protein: CASSLAGAGGRTDTQYF. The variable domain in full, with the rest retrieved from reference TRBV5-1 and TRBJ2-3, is KAGVTQTPRYLIKTRGQQVTLSCSPISGHRSVSWYQQTPGQGLQFLFEYFSETQRNKGNFPGRFSGRQFSNSRSEMNVSTLELGDSALYLCASSLAGAGGRTDTQYFGPGTRLTVL.

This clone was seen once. CDR3 nucleotide sequence: TGTGCCAGCAGCTCTCGACAGGGGAATAATGAGCAGTTCTTC. Its protein is CASSSRQGNNEQFF. The genes are TRBV7-3 and TRBJ2-1, with 8 nucleotides matching TRBD1. Germline V CDR1 and CDR2: SGHTA, FQGTGA. CDR3 size: 14 residues. After removal of 4 bases from V and 7 bases from J, the junction contained 6 bases not matched to a gene.

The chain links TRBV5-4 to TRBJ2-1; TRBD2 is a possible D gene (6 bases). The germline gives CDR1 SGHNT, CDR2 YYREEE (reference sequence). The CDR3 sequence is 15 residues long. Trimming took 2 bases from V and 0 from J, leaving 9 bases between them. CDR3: CASSFGSSSYNEQFF. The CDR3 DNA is TGTGCCAGCAGCTTCGGGAGTTCCTCCTACAATGAGCAGTTCTTC.

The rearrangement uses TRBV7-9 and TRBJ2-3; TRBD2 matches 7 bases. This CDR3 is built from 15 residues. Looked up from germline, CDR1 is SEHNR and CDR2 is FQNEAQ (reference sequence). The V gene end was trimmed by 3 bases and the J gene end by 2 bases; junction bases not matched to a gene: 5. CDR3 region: CASSLARDYTDTQYF. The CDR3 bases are TGTGCCAGCAGCTTGGCCCGGGACTACACAGATACGCAGTATTTT.

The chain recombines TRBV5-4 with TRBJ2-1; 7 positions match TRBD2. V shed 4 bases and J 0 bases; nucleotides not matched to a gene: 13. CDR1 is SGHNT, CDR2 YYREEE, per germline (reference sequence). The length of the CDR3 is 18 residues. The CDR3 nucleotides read TGTGCCAGCAGCCTCGCCCCCCTAGCGGCCAGCTCCTACAATGAGCAGTTCTTC. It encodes CASSLAPLAASSYNEQFF.

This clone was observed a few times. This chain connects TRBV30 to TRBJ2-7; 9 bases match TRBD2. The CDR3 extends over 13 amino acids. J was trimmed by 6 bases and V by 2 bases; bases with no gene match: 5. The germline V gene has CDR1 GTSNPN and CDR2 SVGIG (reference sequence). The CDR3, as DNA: TGTGCCTGGAGTCGCGGGAGGGCCTCCGAGCAGTACTTC. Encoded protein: CAWSRGRASEQYF. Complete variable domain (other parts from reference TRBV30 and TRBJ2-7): SQTIHQWPATLVQPVGSPLSLECTVEGTSNPNLYWYRQAAGRGLQLLFYSVGIGQISSEVPQNLSASRPQDRQFILSSKKLLLSDSGFYLCAWSRGRASEQYFGPGTRLTVT.

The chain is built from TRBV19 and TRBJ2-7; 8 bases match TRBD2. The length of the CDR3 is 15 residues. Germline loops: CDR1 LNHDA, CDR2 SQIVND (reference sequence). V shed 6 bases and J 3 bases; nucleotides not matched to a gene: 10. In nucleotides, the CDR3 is TGTGCCAGTAGCCACACCGCGGGAGGCCACTACGAGCAGTACTTC. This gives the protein CASSHTAGGHYEQYF.

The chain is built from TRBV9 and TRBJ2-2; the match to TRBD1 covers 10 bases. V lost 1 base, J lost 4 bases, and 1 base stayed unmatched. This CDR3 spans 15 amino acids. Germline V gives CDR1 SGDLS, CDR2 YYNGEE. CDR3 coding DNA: TGTGCCAGCAGCGTATGGGACAGGGGCACCGGGGAGCTGTTTTTT. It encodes CASSVWDRGTGELFF.

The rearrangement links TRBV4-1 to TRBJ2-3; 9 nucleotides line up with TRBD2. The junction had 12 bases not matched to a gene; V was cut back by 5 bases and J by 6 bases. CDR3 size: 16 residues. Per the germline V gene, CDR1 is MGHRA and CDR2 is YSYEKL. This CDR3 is CASSSTLAGAVDTQYF. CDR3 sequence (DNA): TGCGCCAGCAGCTCGACATTAGCGGGAGCCGTTGATACGCAGTATTTT.

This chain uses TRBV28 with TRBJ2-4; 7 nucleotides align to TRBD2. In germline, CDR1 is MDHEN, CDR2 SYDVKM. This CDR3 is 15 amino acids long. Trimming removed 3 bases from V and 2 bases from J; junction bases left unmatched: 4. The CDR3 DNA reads TGTGCCAGCAGTTTTGCGGGAGCGACCAAAAACATTCAGTACTTC. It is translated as CASSFAGATKNIQYF.

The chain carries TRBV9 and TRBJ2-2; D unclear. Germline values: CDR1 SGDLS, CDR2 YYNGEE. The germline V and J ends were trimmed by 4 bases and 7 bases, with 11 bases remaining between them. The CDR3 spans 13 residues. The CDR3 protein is CASSTTGFGELFF. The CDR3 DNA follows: TGTGCCAGCAGCACCACGGGTTTCGGGGAGCTGTTTTTT.

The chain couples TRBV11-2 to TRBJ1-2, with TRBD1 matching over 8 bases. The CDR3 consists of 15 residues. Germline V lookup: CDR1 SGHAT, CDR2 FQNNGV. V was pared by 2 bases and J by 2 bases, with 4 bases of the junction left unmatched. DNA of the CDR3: TGTGCCAGCAGCTTACTGCAGGGGGCGAACTATGGCTACACCTTC. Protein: CASSLLQGANYGYTF.

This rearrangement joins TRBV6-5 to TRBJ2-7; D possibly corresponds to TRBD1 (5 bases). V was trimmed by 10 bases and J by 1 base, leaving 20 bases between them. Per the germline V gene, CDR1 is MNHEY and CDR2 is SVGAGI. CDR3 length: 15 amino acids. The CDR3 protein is CATAWIIQASYEQYF. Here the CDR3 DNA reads TGTGCCACCGCCTGGATTATACAGGCGTCCTACGAGCAGTACTTC.

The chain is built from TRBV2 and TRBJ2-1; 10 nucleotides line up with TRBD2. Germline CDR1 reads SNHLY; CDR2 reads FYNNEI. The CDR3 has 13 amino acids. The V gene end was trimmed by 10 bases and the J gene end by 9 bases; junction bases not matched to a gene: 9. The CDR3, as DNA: TGTGCCACCGACCCCAGCGGGAGGGCTGAGCAGTTCTTC. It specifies CATDPSGRAEQFF.

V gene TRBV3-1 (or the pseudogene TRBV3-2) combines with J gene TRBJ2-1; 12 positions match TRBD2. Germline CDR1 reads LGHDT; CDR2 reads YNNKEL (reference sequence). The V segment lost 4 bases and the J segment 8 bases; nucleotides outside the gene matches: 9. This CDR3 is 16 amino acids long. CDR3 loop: CASSPTTSGSVYEQFF. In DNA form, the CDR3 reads TGTGCCAGCAGCCCTACGACTAGCGGGAGTGTCTATGAGCAGTTCTTC.

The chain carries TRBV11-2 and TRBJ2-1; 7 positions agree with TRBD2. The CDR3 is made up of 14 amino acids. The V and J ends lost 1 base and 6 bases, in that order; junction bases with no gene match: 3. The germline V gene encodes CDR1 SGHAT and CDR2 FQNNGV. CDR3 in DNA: TGTGCCAGCAGCTTAGCGGGAGGTGCCAATGAGCAGTTCTTC. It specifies CASSLAGGANEQFF.

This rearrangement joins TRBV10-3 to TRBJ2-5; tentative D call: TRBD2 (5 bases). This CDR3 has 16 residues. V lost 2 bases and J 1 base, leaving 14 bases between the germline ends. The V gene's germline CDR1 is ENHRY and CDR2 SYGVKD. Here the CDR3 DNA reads TGTGCCATCAGTGAGGCGATGACTAACCTCCAAGAGACCCAGTACTTC. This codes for CAISEAMTNLQETQYF.

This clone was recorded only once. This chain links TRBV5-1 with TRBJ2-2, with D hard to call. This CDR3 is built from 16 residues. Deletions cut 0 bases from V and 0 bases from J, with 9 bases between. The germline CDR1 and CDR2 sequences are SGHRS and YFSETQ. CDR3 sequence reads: CASSLESGSNTGELFF. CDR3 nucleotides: TGCGCCAGCAGCTTGGAATCAGGTTCGAACACCGGGGAGCTGTTTTTT.